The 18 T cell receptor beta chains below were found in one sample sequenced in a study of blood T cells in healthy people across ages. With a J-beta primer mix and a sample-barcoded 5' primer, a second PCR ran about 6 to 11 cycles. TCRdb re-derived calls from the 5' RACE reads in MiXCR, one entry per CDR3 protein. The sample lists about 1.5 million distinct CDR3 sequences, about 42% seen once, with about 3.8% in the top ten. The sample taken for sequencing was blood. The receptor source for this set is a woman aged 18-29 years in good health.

The CDR3 reads CASSYSIFRNEQYF. The DNA of the CDR3 is TGTGCCAGCAGTTACTCCATTTTCAGGAACGAGCAGTACTTC. The chain joins TRBV6-5 to TRBJ2-7; D unclear. This CDR3 spans 14 amino acids. Germline V CDR1 and CDR2: MNHEY, SVGAGI. The V end was cut by 0 bases, the J end by 5 bases, with 11 bases between.

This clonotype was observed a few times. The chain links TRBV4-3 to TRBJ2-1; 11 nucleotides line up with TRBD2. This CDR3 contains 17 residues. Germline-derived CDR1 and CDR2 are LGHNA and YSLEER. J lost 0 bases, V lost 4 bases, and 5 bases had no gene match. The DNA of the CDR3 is TGCGCCAGCAGCCCCGGGACTAGCGGACTCTCCTACAATGAGCAGTTCTTC. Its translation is CASSPGTSGLSYNEQFF.

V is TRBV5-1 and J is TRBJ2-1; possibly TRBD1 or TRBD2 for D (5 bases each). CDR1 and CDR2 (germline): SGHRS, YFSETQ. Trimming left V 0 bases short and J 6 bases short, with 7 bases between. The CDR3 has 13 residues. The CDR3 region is CASSLGDPNEQFF. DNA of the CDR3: TGCGCCAGCAGCTTGGGGGACCCCAATGAGCAGTTCTTC.

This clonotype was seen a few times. The chain's CDR3 is CASSYYRGQPQHF. CDR3 in DNA: TGTGCCAGCAGTTATTACCGGGGACAGCCCCAGCATTTT. The rearrangement uses TRBV6-5 and TRBJ1-5; D gene unclear. The CDR3 is 13 residues long. V was clipped by 3 bases and J by 7 bases, with 10 bases between them. The V gene's germline CDR1 is MNHEY and CDR2 SVGAGI.

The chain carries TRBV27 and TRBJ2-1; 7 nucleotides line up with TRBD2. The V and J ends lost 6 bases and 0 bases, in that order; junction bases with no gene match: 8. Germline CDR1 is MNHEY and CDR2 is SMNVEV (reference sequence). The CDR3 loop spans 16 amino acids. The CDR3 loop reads CASRRTSASSYNEQFF. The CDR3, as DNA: TGTGCCAGCAGACGTACTAGCGCCAGCTCCTACAATGAGCAGTTCTTC.

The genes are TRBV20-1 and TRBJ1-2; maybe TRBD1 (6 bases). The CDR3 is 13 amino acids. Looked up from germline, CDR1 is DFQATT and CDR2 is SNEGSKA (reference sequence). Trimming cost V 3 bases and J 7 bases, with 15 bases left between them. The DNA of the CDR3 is TGCAGTGCTAGTGGGGGGGCGCGGGGTGGCTACACCTTC. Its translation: CSASGGARGGYTF.

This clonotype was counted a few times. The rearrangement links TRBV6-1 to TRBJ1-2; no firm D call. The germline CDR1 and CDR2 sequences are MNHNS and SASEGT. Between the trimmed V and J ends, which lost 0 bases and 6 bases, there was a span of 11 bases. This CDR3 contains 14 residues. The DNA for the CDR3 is TGTGCCAGCAGTGAAGCGTCGGTCGGGCATGGCTACACCTTC. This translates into CASSEASVGHGYTF.

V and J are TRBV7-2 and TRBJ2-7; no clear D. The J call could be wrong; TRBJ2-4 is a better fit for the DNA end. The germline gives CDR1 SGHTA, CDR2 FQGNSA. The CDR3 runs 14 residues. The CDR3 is CASSLAPPKNIQYF. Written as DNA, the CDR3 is TGTGCCAGCAGCTTAGCACCACCGAAAAACATTCAGTACTTC.

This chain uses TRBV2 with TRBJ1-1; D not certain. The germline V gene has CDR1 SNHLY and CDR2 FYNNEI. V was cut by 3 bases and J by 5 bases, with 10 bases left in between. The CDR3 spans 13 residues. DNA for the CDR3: TGTGCCAGCAGTGAGCTGGGCGGAACTGAAGCTTTCTTT. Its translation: CASSELGGTEAFF.

The DNA for the CDR3 is TGTGCCAGCAGCGTAGCTTCGGAGGGCTACGAGCAGTACTTC. It codes for CASSVASEGYEQYF. The J gene is TRBJ2-7, the V gene TRBV9, with a tentative D call TRBD2 (6 bases). The CDR3 spans 14 residues. Trimming removed 0 bases from V and 3 bases from J, with 10 bases in between. Germline V gives CDR1 SGDLS, CDR2 YYNGEE.

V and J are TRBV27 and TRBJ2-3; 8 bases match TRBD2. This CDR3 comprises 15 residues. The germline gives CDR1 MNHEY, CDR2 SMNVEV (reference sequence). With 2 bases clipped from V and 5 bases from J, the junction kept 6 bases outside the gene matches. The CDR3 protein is CASSLEAGDKDTQYF. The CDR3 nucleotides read TGTGCCAGCAGTTTAGAAGCGGGGGACAAAGATACGCAGTATTTT.

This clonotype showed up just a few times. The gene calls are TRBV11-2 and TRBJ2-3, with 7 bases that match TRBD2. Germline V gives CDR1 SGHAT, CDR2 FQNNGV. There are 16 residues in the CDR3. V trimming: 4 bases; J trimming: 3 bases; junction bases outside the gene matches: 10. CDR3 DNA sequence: TGTGCCAGCAGCTGGCGAGCGGGGTTGGAGACAGATACGCAGTATTTT. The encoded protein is CASSWRAGLETDTQYF. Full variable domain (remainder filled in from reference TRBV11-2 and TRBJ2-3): EAGVAQSPRYKIIEKRQSVAFWCNPISGHATLYWYQQILGQGPKLLIQFQNNGVVDDSQLPKDRFSAERLKGVDSTLKIQPAKLEDSAVYLCASSWRAGLETDTQYFGPGTRLTVL.

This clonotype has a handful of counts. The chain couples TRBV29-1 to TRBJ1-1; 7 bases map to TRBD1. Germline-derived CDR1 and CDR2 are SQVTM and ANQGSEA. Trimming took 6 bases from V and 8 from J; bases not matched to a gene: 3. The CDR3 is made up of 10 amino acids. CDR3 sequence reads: CSVLTGEAFF. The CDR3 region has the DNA TGCAGCGTGCTGACAGGGGAAGCTTTCTTT. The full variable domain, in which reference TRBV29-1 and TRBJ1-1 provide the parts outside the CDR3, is SAVISQKPSRDICQRGTSLTIQCQVDSQVTMMFWYRQQPGQSLTLIATANQGSEATYESGFVIDKFPISRPNLTFSTLTVSNMSPEDSSIYLCSVLTGEAFFGQGTRLTVV.

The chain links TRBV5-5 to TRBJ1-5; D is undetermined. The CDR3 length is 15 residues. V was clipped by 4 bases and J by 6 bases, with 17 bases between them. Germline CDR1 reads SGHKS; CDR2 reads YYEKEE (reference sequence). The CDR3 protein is CASSEGSVSTQPQHF. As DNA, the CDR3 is TGTGCCAGCAGCGAAGGATCGGTTTCCACTCAGCCCCAGCATTTT.

CDR3: CASRFPGTVTYGYTF. The CDR3 region has the DNA TGTGCCAGCAGATTTCCCGGGACAGTGACTTATGGCTACACCTTC. The chain recombines TRBV11-2 with TRBJ1-2; 7 bases align to TRBD1. This CDR3 has 15 amino acids. Germline assignment: CDR1 SGHAT and CDR2 FQNNGV. J was trimmed by 5 bases and V by 6 bases; bases with no gene match: 12.

The CDR3 DNA sequence: TGTGCCCGTCTAAGGGCCCCAGCTAACTATGGCTACACCTTC. Translation gives CARLRAPANYGYTF. The chain has TRBV30 and TRBJ1-2, with D uncertain. V lost 8 bases to trimming and J lost 0 bases, with 16 bases between them. The CDR3 is made up of 14 amino acids. Germline values: CDR1 GTSNPN, CDR2 SVGIG (reference sequence).

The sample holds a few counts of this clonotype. Here the CDR3 reads CSGGEGSAEAFF. In nucleotides, the CDR3 is TGCAGCGGTGGGGAGGGGTCGGCTGAAGCTTTCTTT. This chain links TRBV29-1 with TRBJ1-1; a possible D gene is TRBD1 (5 bases). Looked up from germline, CDR1 is SQVTM and CDR2 is ANQGSEA. The V gene lost 7 bases and the J gene lost 6 bases, with 15 bases spanning the gap. The CDR3 covers 12 residues.

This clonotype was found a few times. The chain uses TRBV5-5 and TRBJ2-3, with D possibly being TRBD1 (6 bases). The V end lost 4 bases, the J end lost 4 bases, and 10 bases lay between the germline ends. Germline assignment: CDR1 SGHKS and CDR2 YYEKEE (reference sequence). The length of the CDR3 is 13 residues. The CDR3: CASSKGVADTQYF. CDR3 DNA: TGTGCCAGCAGCAAGGGGGTTGCAGATACGCAGTATTTT.